Only a few counts were recorded for the clone carrying this T cell receptor beta chain. Its antigen is unknown. The table came from immunoSEQ multiplex PCR; TCRdb's copy has only in-frame clones and leaves some out. The table shows about 2,900 clones, with approximately 35% occurring only once. Adjacent lung tissue lacking atypia was obtained at a distance of at least 2 cm from the tumor margin. The data derive from a study of T cells in localized non-small cell lung cancer. Study-level points and caveats: Investigators sequenced only a single tumor region, leaving heterogeneity possible. Adjacent lung held a median roughly 60 of the top 100 tumor clones. Blood T cell density predicted longer survival; adjacent-lung clonality, shorter.

Germline-derived CDR1 and CDR2 are GTSNPN and SVGIG (reference sequence). The CDR3 is 12 residues long. Trimming took off 5 bases at V and 9 bases at J, with 14 bases between the two ends. The TCR sequence derives from a male donor older than 55 with stage I squamous cell lung carcinoma. The sample in question was normal lung tissue next to the tumor, obtained before any cancer treatment. This chain links TRBV30 with TRBJ1-5, with D maybe TRBD1 (5 bases). DNA of the CDR3: TGTGCCTGGTCCGGGTCGGGGGGGCCCCAGCATTTT. Translation gives CAWSGSGGPQHF.